These 29 T cell receptor beta chains share one sample of origin, sequenced in a study of T-cell reconstitution after alpha-beta-depleted transplantation in children. Unique molecular identifiers were incorporated when the TCRbeta library was constructed. TCRdb ran MiXCR on the PCR reads and lists one entry per CDR3 protein. The table lists more than 400,000 distinct CDR3 sequences, roughly 11% of them singletons. The sequenced sample was PBMCs, mostly from graft donor cells, obtained 180 days after TCRalphabeta/CD19-depleted stem cell transplant. The origin of the receptors is a female patient aged 2-9 years who had a stem cell transplant for aplastic anemia, so the T cells may come from the graft donor.

The chain has TRBV7-9 and TRBJ2-5; tentatively, D is TRBD1 (6 bases). Per germline, CDR1 SEHNR and CDR2 FQNEAQ (reference sequence). The V gene lost 1 base and the J gene lost 1 base, with 13 bases spanning the gap. The CDR3 consists of 16 residues. This chain's CDR3 is CASSLVGPTGQETQYF. The CDR3 DNA is TGTGCCAGCAGCTTAGTAGGCCCGACAGGCCAAGAGACCCAGTACTTC.

The rearrangement links TRBV28 to TRBJ2-3, with D possibly being TRBD1 (5 bases). Trimming took off 3 bases at V and 5 bases at J, with 15 bases between the two ends. CDR1 is MDHEN, CDR2 SYDVKM, per germline. The CDR3 spans 15 residues. This CDR3 reads CASSFNGAERDTQYF. CDR3 sequence (DNA): TGTGCCAGCAGTTTTAATGGGGCCGAGAGAGATACGCAGTATTTT.

This clonotype was recorded a few times. The V call is TRBV6-6, the J call TRBJ2-7; D is unresolved. Deletions cut 6 bases from V and 5 bases from J, with 11 bases between. Germline V gives CDR1 MNHNY, CDR2 SVGAGI (reference sequence). The CDR3 has 12 residues. CDR3 sequence reads: CASSPSKNEQYF. In DNA form, the CDR3 reads TGTGCCAGCAGCCCCAGCAAGAACGAGCAGTACTTC.

Note on this clonotype: Just one base apart from a much larger clone, this may be a read error. V usage is TRBV12-3 or TRBV12-4 and J usage is TRBJ2-1; 9 positions agree with TRBD2. The J call may not be correct, given that the DNA end is closer to TRBJ2-7. The CDR3 is 16 amino acids. CDR3 region: CASSHYGTSKTNEQYF. CDR3 DNA: TGTGCCAGCTCCCACTACGGGACTAGCAAGACCAATGAGCAGTACTTC.

The sample holds many counts of this clonotype. The chain has TRBV9 and TRBJ2-1; a possible D gene is TRBD1 (6 bases). CDR1 SGDLS and CDR2 YYNGEE come from the germline V gene. V was cut by 3 bases and J by 5 bases, with 15 bases left in between. The CDR3 extends over 15 amino acids. The CDR3 sequence: CASSARTAPDNEQFF. CDR3 nucleotides: TGTGCCAGCAGCGCCAGGACAGCTCCGGACAATGAGCAGTTCTTC.

This clonotype was recorded a few times. The chain has TRBV24-1 and TRBJ2-7, with 9 bases matching TRBD1. CDR3 length: 14 amino acids. Trimming at V came to 3 bases and at J to 5 bases, leaving 4 bases not matched to a gene. Germline V gives CDR1 KGHDR, CDR2 SFDVKD. The CDR3 sequence is CATSDPGQGNEQYF. The CDR3 DNA reads TGTGCCACCAGTGATCCGGGACAGGGCAACGAGCAGTACTTC.

The chain is built from TRBV2 and TRBJ1-6; D unclear. The CDR3 loop spans 14 amino acids. The germline V gene encodes CDR1 SNHLY and CDR2 FYNNEI. The V end was cut by 6 bases, the J end by 6 bases, with 12 bases between. CDR3 nucleotides: TGTGCCAGCAGCGCCGGGGTTACTAATTCACCCCTCCACTTT. It translates to CASSAGVTNSPLHF.

V and J are TRBV24-1 and TRBJ2-2; 9 nucleotides match TRBD1. The germline V gene encodes CDR1 KGHDR and CDR2 SFDVKD. The V segment lost 4 bases and the J segment 8 bases; nucleotides outside the gene matches: 19. CDR3 size: 19 residues. CDR3 nucleotide sequence: TGTGCCACCAGTGACCGGCCGGGGACAGGGAAAGTCTTTGTGGGGGAGCTGTTTTTT. Translated, it gives CATSDRPGTGKVFVGELFF.

The rearrangement links TRBV20-1 to TRBJ1-1, with TRBD1 as a possible D gene (5 bases). Trimming took 2 bases from V and 1 from J, leaving 14 bases between them. Germline loops: CDR1 DFQATT, CDR2 SNEGSKA (reference sequence). CDR3 size: 15 residues. The CDR3 spells CSARHWGRENTEAFF. Written as DNA, the CDR3 is TGCAGTGCTAGACATTGGGGACGGGAGAACACTGAAGCTTTCTTT.

The gene calls are TRBV21-1 and TRBJ1-4. TRBV21-1 is a listed pseudogene. This CDR3 region has 16 residues. Here the CDR3 reads CASSKGFRSTNEKLFF. In nucleotides, the CDR3 is TGTGCCAGCAGCAAAGGGTTCAGGTCAACTAATGAAAAACTGTTTTTT.

The chain is built from TRBV7-2 and TRBJ2-2; unclear D gene. With 4 bases removed from V and 6 bases from J, the gap between germline ends came to 6 bases. Germline assignment: CDR1 SGHTA and CDR2 FQGNSA. The CDR3 has 12 amino acids. The CDR3 DNA reads TGTGCCAGCAGCTACCATGCCGGGGAGCTGTTTTTT. As protein: CASSYHAGELFF.

The V gene is TRBV3-1, the J gene TRBJ1-4; 8 nucleotides align to TRBD1. The CDR3 runs to 15 residues. Germline V gene data show CDR1 as LGHDT and CDR2 as YNNKEL (reference sequence). The trim removed 1 base at V and 10 bases at J, leaving 8 bases unmatched. This chain's CDR3 is CASSQVGQAVGKLFF. The CDR3 DNA sequence: TGTGCCAGCAGCCAAGTGGGACAGGCGGTCGGAAAACTGTTTTTT. Variable domain in full (rest from reference TRBV3-1 and TRBJ1-4): DTAVSQTPKYLVTQMGNDKSIKCEQNLGHDTMYWYKQDSKKFLKIMFSYNNKELIINETVPNRFSPKSPDKAHLNLHINSLELGDSAVYFCASSQVGQAVGKLFFGSGTQLSVL.

This clonotype was seen at least ten times. The chain links TRBV25-1 to TRBJ2-5, with D possibly TRBD1 on 5 matching bases. This CDR3 is built from 17 residues. Trimming pared 3 bases from V and 1 base from J, leaving 18 bases between. Germline loops: CDR1 MGHDK, CDR2 SYGVNS. CDR3 nucleotides: TGTGCCAGCAGTGACGCTGGACACCTCGCCCTCCAAGAGACCCAGTACTTC. As protein: CASSDAGHLALQETQYF.

This clonotype was found many times. The rearrangement joins TRBV20-1 to TRBJ2-3; no reliable D call. Germline values: CDR1 DFQATT, CDR2 SNEGSKA (reference sequence). Trimming pared 0 bases from V and 2 bases from J, leaving 6 bases between. The CDR3 runs to 13 residues. The CDR3 coding sequence is TGCAGTGCTAGAGATACCTACACAGATACGCAGTATTTT. Protein: CSARDTYTDTQYF.

The V and J genes are TRBV11-3 and TRBJ1-2; the match to TRBD1 covers 10 bases. The CDR3 covers 16 residues. The J segment lost 4 bases and the V segment lost 5 bases, leaving 10 bases of the junction unmatched. CDR1 and CDR2 (germline): SGHNT, YENEEA. Here the CDR3 reads CASSDVPGQGFYGYTF. The CDR3 DNA is TGTGCCAGCAGCGACGTTCCGGGACAGGGGTTCTATGGCTACACCTTC.

In this sample, this clonotype turned up a few times. J is TRBJ2-3 and V is TRBV7-9, with 13 bases identical to TRBD2. J was trimmed by 7 bases and V by 5 bases; bases with no gene match: 6. This CDR3 has 15 amino acids. Germline V gives CDR1 SEHNR, CDR2 FQNEAQ (reference sequence). CDR3: CASSRTSGSNNTQYF. As DNA, the CDR3 is TGTGCCAGCAGCCGGACTAGCGGGAGTAATAATACGCAGTATTTT.

The V call is TRBV7-2, the J call TRBJ2-1, with no clear D. Germline CDR1 and CDR2: SGHTA and FQGNSA. The CDR3 is 12 residues long. Trimming left V 5 bases short and J 9 bases short, with 11 bases between. CDR3 coding DNA: TGTGCCAGCAGCACCATCTCGGGTGAGCAGTTCTTC. It yields the protein CASSTISGEQFF.

The sample holds one count of this clonotype. V is TRBV7-9 and J is TRBJ2-3; D possibly corresponds to TRBD2 (5 bases). The CDR3 is 14 residues long. Germline V gene data show CDR1 as SEHNR and CDR2 as FQNEAQ (reference sequence). V was shortened by 5 bases and J by 0 bases, with 9 bases between the two germline ends. Written as DNA, the CDR3 is TGTGCCAGCAGCGATAGCGTTAGCACAGATACGCAGTATTTT. Amino acids: CASSDSVSTDTQYF.

The chain couples TRBV7-2 to TRBJ1-6, with D possibly TRBD1 on 5 matching bases. V lost 6 bases and J lost 12, with 15 bases in between. This CDR3 comprises 13 residues. In germline, CDR1 is SGHTA, CDR2 FQGNSA. The CDR3 protein is CASRGQGYEPLHF. In DNA, the CDR3 is TGTGCCAGCAGGGGGCAGGGCTATGAACCCCTCCACTTT. Supplemented by reference TRBV7-2 and TRBJ1-6, the full variable domain reads GAGVSQSPSNKVTEKGKDVELRCDPISGHTALYWYRQSLGQGLEFLIYFQGNSAPDKSGLPSDRFSAERTGGSVSTLTIQRTQQEDSAVYLCASRGQGYEPLHFGNGTRLTVT.

This clonotype has more than one count but fewer than ten. The chain couples TRBV2 to TRBJ2-1; TRBD2 matches at 7 bases. The CDR3 sequence is 15 residues long. The ends lost 7 bases at V and 0 bases at J; junction bases unmatched: 6. The germline CDR1 and CDR2 sequences are SNHLY and FYNNEI. CDR3 residues: CASTPSGYSYNEQFF. In nucleotides, the CDR3 is TGTGCCAGCACCCCTAGCGGATACTCCTACAATGAGCAGTTCTTC.

This clonotype turned up a few times. The V and J genes are TRBV4-3 and TRBJ2-2, with 12 bases that match TRBD2. In germline, CDR1 is LGHNA, CDR2 YSLEER. This CDR3 is 17 amino acids long. Trimming took 0 bases from V and 8 from J; bases not matched to a gene: 7. The CDR3: CASSQDRLAGDGGELFF. The CDR3 DNA reads as TGCGCCAGCAGCCAAGATAGACTAGCGGGAGATGGAGGGGAGCTGTTTTTT.

This clonotype was seen more than once but under ten times. This sequence joins TRBV4-3 and TRBJ2-7; D not certain. Trimming took off 0 bases at V and 4 bases at J, with 7 bases between the two ends. CDR1 and CDR2 (germline): LGHNA, YSLEER. The CDR3 runs 13 residues. In nucleotides, the CDR3 is TGCGCCAGCAGCCAAGATTCGAGATACGAGCAGTACTTC. Residues: CASSQDSRYEQYF.

This clonotype occurred a few times. The J gene is TRBJ2-5, the V gene TRBV12-3 or TRBV12-4; no clear D gene. V was trimmed by 5 bases and J by 6 bases, leaving 10 bases between them. This CDR3 is 12 amino acids long. The CDR3 DNA reads TGTGCCAGCAGTCCCAACTATAAGACCCAGTACTTC. It translates to CASSPNYKTQYF.

As for this clonotype: This may be a read error, as it is one base from a much larger clone. The genes are TRBV20-1 and TRBJ1-2, with a possible D match to TRBD1 (5 bases). Germline V gene sequence: CDR1 DFQATT, CDR2 SNEGSKA (reference sequence). Trimming removed 6 bases at V and 6 bases at J, with 26 bases between. The CDR3 is 16 amino acids. The CDR3: CSAEAGDPSGMDGYTF. The CDR3 region has the DNA TGCAGTGCAGAGGCCGGGGACCCAAGTGGGATGGATGGCTACACCTTC.

Many counts were recorded for this clonotype. The chain couples TRBV10-3 to TRBJ2-7, with D possibly being TRBD2 (6 bases). Trimming took 0 bases from V and 2 from J, leaving 8 bases between them. The CDR3 sequence is 14 residues long. Germline loops: CDR1 ENHRY, CDR2 SYGVKD. DNA of the CDR3: TGTGCCATCAGTGAGTCTAGCGGAACCTACGAGCAGTACGTC. Protein: CAISESSGTYEQYV.

This clonotype occurred many times. The chain has TRBV15 and TRBJ2-1; 8 bases map to TRBD2. This CDR3 region has 14 residues. V trimming: 3 bases; J trimming: 5 bases; junction bases outside the gene matches: 3. Per germline, CDR1 LNHNV and CDR2 YYDKDF (reference sequence). The CDR3: CATSRREVHNEQFF. In DNA form, the CDR3 reads TGTGCCACCAGCAGGCGGGAGGTCCACAATGAGCAGTTCTTC.

This clonotype was detected a few times. V is TRBV7-8 and J is TRBJ2-2; 8 bases line up with TRBD1. The CDR3 runs 16 residues. The germline CDR1 and CDR2 sequences are SGHVS and FQNEAQ. The trim removed 5 bases at V and 2 bases at J, leaving 7 bases unmatched. The CDR3 DNA sequence: TGTGCCAGCAGCAACCGGGACAGGCCTAACACCGGGGAGCTGTTTTTT. Its translation: CASSNRDRPNTGELFF.

The chain has TRBV6-2 or TRBV6-3 and TRBJ1-5; D gene unclear. V gave up 2 bases and J gave up 2 bases, with 13 bases separating them. The germline gives CDR1 MNHEY, CDR2 SVGEGT. The CDR3 contains 16 residues. The CDR3 spells CASSYDPGLGNQPQHF. For the CDR3, the DNA is TGTGCCAGCAGTTACGATCCGGGGTTGGGCAATCAGCCCCAGCATTTT.

This clonotype was seen repeatedly, ten times or more. DNA for the CDR3: TGCGCCAGCAGCTTCAAAAGGGATGATACGCAGTATTTT. This codes for CASSFKRDDTQYF. The rearrangement joins TRBV5-1 to TRBJ2-3, with D hard to call. This CDR3 comprises 13 residues. Germline V lookup: CDR1 SGHRS, CDR2 YFSETQ. V lost 2 bases, J lost 6 bases, and 10 bases lay in between.